These 14 T cell receptor beta chains came from one sample sequenced in a study of cytotoxic CD8 clonotypes in ibrutinib-treated CLL. Sequencing was performed with immunoSEQ multiplex PCR; in TCRdb, only in-frame clones are kept and a portion is missing. The sample lists about 21,000 clones; 70% to 80% were seen once. Specimen: PBMCs, collected before ibrutinib treatment. The source is a human donor with chronic lymphocytic leukemia.

The J gene is TRBJ2-1, the V gene TRBV7-6; D is ambiguous. There are 11 residues in the CDR3. Germline V CDR1 and CDR2: SGHVS, FNYEAQ. V was shortened by 4 bases and J by 5 bases, with 3 bases between the two germline ends. CDR3: CASSSHNEQFF. The CDR3 nucleotides read TGTGCCAGCAGCTCGCACAATGAGCAGTTCTTC.

The V gene is TRBV27, the J gene TRBJ2-5, with D unclear. Trimming stripped 5 bases from V and 9 bases from J, with 16 bases between. This CDR3 comprises 13 residues. Germline V gene sequence: CDR1 MNHEY, CDR2 SMNVEV (reference sequence). The DNA for the CDR3 is TGTGCCAGCAGTCCCCTCGGCCCCCAAGCCCAGTACTTC. Encoded protein: CASSPLGPQAQYF.

The chain combines TRBV28 with TRBJ1-2, with TRBD1 matching over 9 bases. The CDR3 is 16 residues long. The germline gives CDR1 MDHEN, CDR2 SYDVKM. Trimming at V came to 7 bases and at J to 3 bases, leaving 12 bases not matched to a gene. The CDR3, as DNA: TGTGCCAGCAATCACAGGGGGCGAAGCTTTTACTATGGCTACACCTTC. Translation: CASNHRGRSFYYGYTF.

V is TRBV6-1 and J is TRBJ1-1; D gene ambiguous. The CDR3 loop spans 15 amino acids. Between the trimmed V and J ends, which lost 8 bases and 12 bases, there was a span of 28 bases. The germline gives CDR1 MNHNS, CDR2 SASEGT. The CDR3 loop reads CASSFTRPDLGMTFF. The CDR3 bases are TGTGCCAGCTCTTTCACTCGGCCGGACCTAGGTATGACTTTCTTT.

The chain recombines TRBV5-6 with TRBJ2-5; D not certain. Trimming took off 2 bases at V and 5 bases at J, with 4 bases between the two ends. The CDR3 consists of 11 residues. The V gene's germline CDR1 is SGHDT and CDR2 YYEEEE. CDR3 in DNA: TGTGCCAGCAGCTTATTCGAGACCCAGTACTTC. Translating gives CASSLFETQYF.

V gene TRBV9 combines with J gene TRBJ1-2; unclear D gene. Germline V gene data show CDR1 as SGDLS and CDR2 as YYNGEE. The CDR3 consists of 12 residues. V was clipped by 0 bases and J by 8 bases, with 8 bases between them. The CDR3 here is CASSVESGGYTF. In DNA, the CDR3 is TGTGCCAGCAGCGTAGAGAGCGGAGGCTACACCTTC.

The CDR3 spells CASSPPGTGLTDTQYF. Here the CDR3 DNA reads TGTGCCAGCAGTCCACCAGGGACAGGTCTCACAGATACGCAGTATTTT. The V call is TRBV28, the J call TRBJ2-3, with 8 bases that match TRBD1. V dropped 5 bases and J dropped 2; count of bases not matched to a gene: 9. The V gene's germline CDR1 is MDHEN and CDR2 SYDVKM. CDR3 length: 16 residues.

This chain links TRBV13 with TRBJ2-2; D tentatively reads TRBD1 or TRBD2 (5 bases each). V lost 2 bases, J lost 6 bases, and 16 bases lay in between. Germline CDR1 and CDR2: PRHDT and FYEKMQ (reference sequence). This CDR3 region has 16 residues. The CDR3: CASSLRQGVYAGELFF. The CDR3 DNA reads TGTGCCAGCAGCTTACGTCAGGGAGTATACGCCGGGGAGCTGTTTTTT.

V and J are TRBV28 and TRBJ1-1, with D uncertain. There are 14 residues in the CDR3. Between the trimmed V and J ends, which lost 3 bases and 1 base, there was a span of 9 bases. CDR1 and CDR2 from the germline V gene are MDHEN and SYDVKM. The CDR3 nucleotides are TGTGCCAGCAGTTTGGTTGGGCAGAACACTGAAGCTTTCTTT. Translating it yields CASSLVGQNTEAFF.

The chain couples TRBV28 to TRBJ2-1; 7 nucleotides align to TRBD2. The ends lost 7 bases at V and 6 bases at J; junction bases unmatched: 9. Looked up from germline, CDR1 is MDHEN and CDR2 is SYDVKM. The CDR3 runs 14 residues. CDR3 sequence reads: CASKSPGLFNEQFF. The CDR3 bases are TGTGCCAGCAAATCCCCGGGACTATTCAATGAGCAGTTCTTC. Drawing the rest from reference TRBV28 and TRBJ2-1, the complete variable domain is DVKVTQSSRYLVKRTGEKVFLECVQDMDHENMFWYRQDPGLGLRLIYFSYDVKMKEKGDIPEGYSVSREKKERFSLILESASTNQTSMYLCASKSPGLFNEQFFGPGTRLTVL.

The chain is built from TRBV6-5 and TRBJ2-5; TRBD2 might be the D (7 bases). Germline V gives CDR1 MNHEY, CDR2 SVGAGI. The CDR3 is 15 amino acids. Deletions cut 2 bases from V and 6 bases from J, with 16 bases between. DNA of the CDR3: TGTGCCAGCAGTTACGGAGGGGGGGCTGGGCAGACCCAGTACTTC. Translating gives CASSYGGGAGQTQYF.

There are a few counts of this clone. V is TRBV5-4 and J is TRBJ2-7; TRBD2 agrees at 7 bases. Per germline, CDR1 SGHNT and CDR2 YYREEE (reference sequence). This CDR3 region has 17 residues. V gave up 0 bases and J gave up 4 bases; unmatched junction bases: 13. The CDR3 nucleotides read TGTGCCAGCAGCTTGGAAGTCGGACTAGGTGCCGTGTACGAGCAGTACTTC. It specifies CASSLEVGLGAVYEQYF. Full variable domain (remainder filled in from reference TRBV5-4 and TRBJ2-7): ETGVTQSPTHLIKTRGQQVTLRCSSQSGHNTVSWYQQALGQGPQFIFQYYREEENGRGNFPPRFSGLQFPNYSSELNVNALELDDSALYLCASSLEVGLGAVYEQYFGPGTRLTVT.

The chain has TRBV28 and TRBJ2-7, with D maybe TRBD1 (6 bases). V was clipped by 11 bases and J by 3 bases, with 14 bases between them. Per the germline V gene, CDR1 is MDHEN and CDR2 is SYDVKM. The CDR3 extends over 12 amino acids. The CDR3 spells CASSGRGYEQYF. DNA of the CDR3: TGTGCCTCCTCCGGCAGGGGCTACGAGCAGTACTTC.

The chain couples TRBV6-6 to TRBJ1-6; D is possibly TRBD1 (6 bases). The CDR3 runs 15 residues. Trimming pared 6 bases from V and 10 bases from J, leaving 19 bases between. CDR1 is MNHNY and CDR2 is SVGAGI in the germline V gene (reference sequence). CDR3 in amino acids: CASRTLTGTPSPLHF. The CDR3 DNA follows: TGTGCCAGCAGAACCTTGACAGGCACGCCATCACCCCTCCACTTT.